A single sample is the source of the 25 T cell receptor beta chains below, sequenced in a study of control samples from healthy donors and cancer patients. TCRdb keeps only in-frame clones here, not all; method: immunoSEQ multiplex PCR. The sample gives about 120,000 clones, around 87% of which show up once; 2.9% is in the top ten. Sample: blood. These receptors originate from a man aged 60-69 years in good health.

The chain has TRBV5-1 and TRBJ1-4; a weak D match, TRBD1 (5 bases). The germline V gene has CDR1 SGHRS and CDR2 YFSETQ. Deletions cut 5 bases from V and 8 bases from J, with 13 bases between. This CDR3 comprises 13 residues. The CDR3 loop is CASRTGTQEKLFF. In DNA, the CDR3 is TGCGCCAGCAGGACCGGGACCCAAGAAAAACTGTTTTTT.

The rearrangement joins TRBV5-1 to TRBJ2-7, with 10 bases aligning to TRBD2. CDR1 SGHRS and CDR2 YFSETQ come from the germline V gene. Germline trimming cut 4 bases from V and 0 bases from J; bases unmatched to any gene: 10. The CDR3 is 17 residues long. The CDR3 spells CASSQSGTSVYSYEQYF. The CDR3 DNA is TGCGCCAGCAGCCAGAGCGGGACTAGCGTATACTCCTACGAGCAGTACTTC.

The chain recombines TRBV3-1 (or the pseudogene TRBV3-2) with TRBJ1-5; D gene ambiguous. The CDR3 covers 12 residues. Germline V gene sequence: CDR1 LGHDT, CDR2 YNNKEL (reference sequence). The V gene lost 5 bases and the J gene lost 7 bases, with 9 bases spanning the gap. CDR3 in DNA: TGTGCCAGCAGCTCCGTGGGGCAGCCCCAGCATTTT. It encodes CASSSVGQPQHF.

V gene TRBV27 combines with J gene TRBJ2-3, with 10 bases matching TRBD2. In germline, CDR1 is MNHEY, CDR2 SMNVEV (reference sequence). The CDR3 loop spans 15 amino acids. The trim removed 2 bases at V and 1 base at J, leaving 0 bases unmatched. The CDR3 loop reads CASSLLAGGTDTQYF. CDR3 nucleotides: TGTGCCAGCAGTTTACTAGCGGGGGGCACAGATACGCAGTATTTT.

This clone was detected once. V is TRBV24-1 and J is TRBJ1-1; D possibly corresponds to TRBD1 (5 bases). Germline V gene sequence: CDR1 KGHDR, CDR2 SFDVKD. CDR3 length: 13 amino acids. Trimming shortened V by 8 bases and J by 3 bases, and 12 bases separated the two germline ends. The CDR3 DNA reads TGTGCCACCAAAGGGGATTTGGACACTGAAGCTTTCTTT. Translation: CATKGDLDTEAFF.

In this sample, this clone turned up a few times. The V call is TRBV27, the J call TRBJ1-6; 8 bases align to TRBD1. This CDR3 has 15 amino acids. From germline, CDR1 is MNHEY and CDR2 SMNVEV (reference sequence). The V and J ends lost 2 bases and 13 bases, in that order; junction bases with no gene match: 10. CDR3 residues: CASSLSGTGVSPLHF. CDR3 in DNA: TGTGCCAGCAGTTTAAGCGGGACAGGAGTATCGCCCCTCCACTTT.

This rearrangement joins TRBV18 to TRBJ1-3; D gene unclear. V gave up 2 bases and J gave up 0 bases, with 11 bases separating them. CDR3 length equals 16 residues. The germline V gene encodes CDR1 KGHSH and CDR2 LQKENI. The CDR3 reads CASSPGDIRSGNTIYF. CDR3 in DNA: TGTGCCAGCTCACCAGGCGACATTCGCTCTGGAAACACCATATATTTT. The entire variable domain, with the rest obtained from reference TRBV18 and TRBJ1-3, is as follows: NAGVMQNPRHLVRRRGQEARLRCSPMKGHSHVYWYRQLPEEGLKFMVYLQKENIIDESGMPKERFSAEFPKEGPSILRIQQVVRGDSAAYFCASSPGDIRSGNTIYFGEGSWLTVV.

The V call is TRBV6-5, the J call TRBJ1-4; D not certain. There are 14 residues in the CDR3. The V gene's germline CDR1 is MNHEY and CDR2 SVGAGI. V was cut by 6 bases and J by 5 bases, with 13 bases left in between. CDR3 DNA sequence: TGTGCCAGCAGAAGAAGGGCCCAGAATGAAAAACTGTTTTTT. It specifies CASRRRAQNEKLFF.

This chain links TRBV27 with TRBJ2-2; 10 nucleotides match TRBD2. Germline V CDR1 and CDR2: MNHEY, SMNVEV (reference sequence). The CDR3 runs to 15 residues. J gave up 6 bases and V 3 bases, and 4 bases lay outside the gene matches. CDR3 coding DNA: TGTGCCAGCAGTTTTCTAGCGGGGGTCTCCGGGGAGCTGTTTTTT. Protein sequence: CASSFLAGVSGELFF.

The chain is built from TRBV6-4 and TRBJ1-1; 7 nucleotides match TRBD1. The J segment lost 0 bases and the V segment lost 2 bases, leaving 9 bases of the junction unmatched. CDR3 size: 17 residues. Germline values: CDR1 MRHNA, CDR2 SNTAGT. CDR3 in amino acids: CASSDTDRPVLNTEAFF. The CDR3 bases are TGTGCCAGCAGTGACACGGACAGGCCGGTGCTGAACACTGAAGCTTTCTTT.

The DNA for the CDR3 is TGTGCCAGCAGGCAATCACTATTCGGGGAATTCACAGATACGCAGTATTTT. Protein: CASRQSLFGEFTDTQYF. The chain recombines TRBV4-2 with TRBJ2-3; D is possibly TRBD2 (5 bases). V gave up 6 bases and J gave up 2 bases, with 21 bases separating them. Germline values: CDR1 LGHNA, CDR2 YNFKEQ. The CDR3 spans 17 residues.

V and J are TRBV7-3 and TRBJ2-3; D is uncertain. Germline V gene sequence: CDR1 SGHTA, CDR2 FQGTGA. Trimming removed 5 bases from V and 0 bases from J, with 9 bases in between. CDR3 size: 14 residues. The CDR3 loop is CASSIDTSTDTQYF. CDR3 sequence (DNA): TGTGCCAGCAGCATCGACACCAGCACAGATACGCAGTATTTT.

This clone has just a few counts. The V and J genes are TRBV6-6 and TRBJ2-7; D is ambiguous. The V end was cut by 8 bases, the J end by 1 base, with 12 bases between. Germline values: CDR1 MNHNY, CDR2 SVGAGI (reference sequence). The length of the CDR3 is 13 residues. The CDR3 loop reads CASCPQASYEQYF. The CDR3 DNA is TGTGCCAGCTGCCCCCAGGCATCCTACGAGCAGTACTTC.

The chain is built from TRBV18 and TRBJ2-1; 7 nucleotides agree with TRBD1. Trimming at V came to 4 bases and at J to 9 bases, leaving 6 bases not matched to a gene. Germline V gene data show CDR1 as KGHSH and CDR2 as LQKENI. The CDR3 is made up of 13 amino acids. CDR3 sequence: CASSLGQAGEQFF. As DNA, the CDR3 is TGTGCCAGCTCACTAGGACAGGCTGGTGAGCAGTTCTTC.

This clone was observed once. The V and J genes are TRBV7-2 and TRBJ1-1; 10 nucleotides align to TRBD1. Germline lookup yields CDR1 SGHTA and CDR2 FQGNSA. This CDR3 spans 17 amino acids. With 6 bases clipped from V and 0 bases from J, the junction kept 10 bases outside the gene matches. CDR3 loop: CASRSAGGTGVNTEAFF. In DNA, the CDR3 is TGTGCCAGCAGATCTGCGGGGGGGACAGGGGTGAACACTGAAGCTTTCTTT.

V gene TRBV4-3 combines with J gene TRBJ1-2; 7 bases align to TRBD1. The CDR3 is 14 amino acids. Trimming removed 4 bases from V and 8 bases from J; junction bases left unmatched: 10. CDR1 LGHNA and CDR2 YSLEER come from the germline V gene. Here the CDR3 reads CASSRGQATIGYTF. The CDR3 bases are TGCGCCAGCAGCCGTGGACAGGCCACTATCGGCTACACCTTC.

V usage is TRBV18 and J usage is TRBJ2-5; possibly TRBD1 for D (6 bases). The CDR3 runs 13 residues. With 3 bases removed from V and 5 bases from J, the gap between germline ends came to 10 bases. CDR1 and CDR2 from the germline V gene are KGHSH and LQKENI. The CDR3 sequence: CASSPQGRETQYF. CDR3 nucleotide sequence: TGTGCCAGCTCACCTCAGGGGCGGGAGACCCAGTACTTC.

The CDR3 loop reads CASSYGQSYEQYF. CDR3 DNA sequence: TGTGCCAGCAGTTACGGGCAGTCCTACGAGCAGTACTTC. The chain recombines TRBV6-2 or TRBV6-3 with TRBJ2-7; D remains ambiguous. V was clipped by 2 bases and J by 1 base, with 6 bases between them. The CDR3 is 13 residues long. Germline V gene lookup returns CDR1 MNHEY and CDR2 SVGEGT.

The J gene is TRBJ2-4, the V gene TRBV23-1, with unresolved D. TRBV23-1 is labeled an ORF, and its function is uncertain. V lost 0 bases to trimming and J lost 8 bases, with 11 bases between them. This CDR3 is 14 amino acids long. Here the CDR3 DNA reads TGCGCCAGCAGTCAATCGGACGGTGAAGACATTCAGTACTTC. This translates into CASSQSDGEDIQYF.

The chain recombines TRBV30 with TRBJ1-1; D is unresolved. The ends were cut back, 4 bases at V and 0 bases at J, with 9 bases in the middle. CDR3 length: 13 residues. Germline CDR1 and CDR2: GTSNPN and SVGIG (reference sequence). DNA for the CDR3: TGTGCCTGGAAGGGCCTCATGAACACTGAAGCTTTCTTT. It translates to CAWKGLMNTEAFF.

The genes are TRBV24-1 and TRBJ2-3; tentatively, D is TRBD1 (6 bases). Germline V gene sequence: CDR1 KGHDR, CDR2 SFDVKD. The V end lost 1 base, the J end lost 1 base, and 14 bases lay between the germline ends. This CDR3 is built from 17 residues. The CDR3 spells CATSDFLTGPGTDTQYF. CDR3 in DNA: TGTGCCACCAGTGATTTCCTGACAGGCCCGGGCACAGATACGCAGTATTTT.

This chain connects TRBV28 to TRBJ2-7; 9 bases line up with TRBD1. J lost 3 bases, V lost 5 bases, and 5 bases had no gene match. This CDR3 has 14 amino acids. Germline CDR1 and CDR2: MDHEN and SYDVKM. The CDR3 DNA follows: TGTGCCAGCAGTACAGGGGGCGTTTTCTACGAGCAGTACTTC. This sequence encodes CASSTGGVFYEQYF.

This clone was seen only once. This chain links TRBV28 with TRBJ1-2; possibly TRBD1 for D (6 bases). CDR1 MDHEN and CDR2 SYDVKM come from the germline V gene. The CDR3 sequence is 15 residues long. V dropped 5 bases and J dropped 0 bases, with 13 bases sitting between them. The CDR3: CASSVGTTTNYGYTF. CDR3 sequence (DNA): TGTGCCAGCAGTGTTGGGACAACCACTAACTATGGCTACACCTTC.

Remarks on this clone: Different DNA sequences within this sample yield the same CDR3. The rearrangement uses TRBV3-1 (or the pseudogene TRBV3-2) and TRBJ1-2; D not resolved. Looked up from germline, CDR1 is LGHDT and CDR2 is YNNKEL (reference sequence). Deletions cut 4 bases from V and 1 base from J, with 1 base between. The CDR3 sequence is 11 residues long. CDR3 bases: TGTGCCAGCAGCCGTAACTATGGCTACACCTTC. Residues: CASSRNYGYTF.

In this sample, this clone turned up once. This rearrangement joins TRBV10-3 to TRBJ2-7; D is ambiguous. There are 13 residues in the CDR3. With 0 bases removed from V and 3 bases from J, the gap between germline ends came to 6 bases. Germline V gene lookup returns CDR1 ENHRY and CDR2 SYGVKD. CDR3 region: CAISESVGYEQYF. DNA of the CDR3: TGTGCCATCAGTGAGTCCGTGGGCTACGAGCAGTACTTC.